This T cell receptor (beta chain) derives from a study of blood T cell repertoires in COVID-19 (TCRdb year 2020). Broadly, across the study: The collaborator samples originated in the United States, Italy and Spain and spanned the acute and convalescent phases of COVID-19. The repertoires were released in a freely available public database meant as a resource for research on the immune response to SARS-CoV-2. Samples came from the ongoing ImmuneRACE study (first 160 participants) plus 1,254 subjects from 6 global collaborators. Sample metadata almost always included a de-identified subject ID, COVID-19 status, age in years and sex. Where HLA class I and class II types were available, the types were taken from metadata supplied by the sample provider, not from assay-based typing. Subjects who had been exposed to COVID-19, were actively infected with it, or had recovered from it provided the deeply sampled blood TCRbeta repertoires that made up the dataset. The prospective study material was composed of cDNA or gDNA derived from T cells, B-cell-depleted T cells, or PBMCs. The paper's findings and limits, for the study overall: How much clinical and demographic metadata was included differed by source and by participant, and the metadata was provided uncurated.

Another Seattle source contributed samples from volunteer blood donors who had recovered from COVID-19. Whole blood was collected in K2EDTA tubes by collaborating institutions according to the institutions' own protocols. For TCRbeta analysis, collaborators shipped samples in one of three forms: frozen whole blood, isolated PBMCs, or DNA extracted from either of those sample types. TCRbeta CDR3 regions were amplified from genomic DNA using the immunoSEQ Assay, a bias-controlled multiplex PCR. The paper's data handling went like this. Nucleated cell counts per sample were estimated from amplification of reference gene primers within the assay. To quantify the absolute abundance of each unique TCRbeta CDR3 rearrangement, sequence reads were collapsed and filtered. For each sample, productive Simpson clonality was calculated by taking the square root of Simpson's diversity index across productive rearrangements. TCRdb's version of the immuneACCESS table is confined to in-frame rearrangements and falls short of the full clone set. An unresolved V gene accounts for under half of the shortfall where checked; the remainder is of unknown origin. V and J calls and clone size follow that table, whereas D and trimming were derived from the DNA. Within this sample are under 300,000 clones, with 83% of them counted one time only. Approximately 9% of the sample is in the top ten clones.

The germline V gene yields MNHEY for CDR1 and SVGEGT for CDR2. The CDR3, from cysteine to phenylalanine, totals 15 residues. Just CDR3 DNA is preserved here, 45 bases in frame from base 1. Trimming at the junction amounts to 5 bases on V and 2 bases on J, and the germline ends lie 16 bases apart. A note on this clone: The clone's antigen remains unknown. Base qualities are not recorded, but no much larger clone differs from it by a single base.

Sequencing was performed on peripheral blood. The chain couples TRBV6-2 or TRBV6-3 to TRBJ2-7; tentative D gene TRBD1, with 5 bases matching. The sequence was collected from a woman in her fifties or sixties who had recovered from COVID-19. The nucleotides read TGTGCCAGCAGTCTCGCTAGGGGCGACCCCTACGAGCAGTACTTC. Translated, it gives CASSLARGDPYEQYF.